A single sample is the source of the 27 T cell receptor beta chains below, sequenced in a study of Ad26.COV2.S vaccination and SARS-CoV-2 variants. Only in-frame clones appear in the TCRdb table, and some are missing; sequencing was by immunoSEQ multiplex PCR. The data show about 350,000 clones, about 91% seen once. The material was peripheral blood, obtained after recovery from COVID-19. These receptors all stem from a human donor who had recovered from COVID-19.

The chain couples TRBV5-6 to TRBJ2-2, with D unresolved. This CDR3 spans 13 amino acids. V dropped 7 bases and J dropped 6 bases, with 13 bases sitting between them. CDR1 is SGHDT, CDR2 YYEEEE, per germline. The CDR3 region is CASGLGPAGELFF. CDR3 DNA: TGTGCCAGCGGCCTAGGGCCCGCCGGGGAGCTGTTTTTT.

V gene TRBV6-2 or TRBV6-3 combines with J gene TRBJ1-2; D not certain. Looked up from germline, CDR1 is MNHEY and CDR2 is SVGEGT. This CDR3 contains 15 residues. Trimming stripped 0 bases from V and 8 bases from J, with 16 bases between. The CDR3 coding sequence is TGTGCCAGCAGTTACTCGATCAGAAGGACGGGAGGCTACACCTTC. This sequence encodes CASSYSIRRTGGYTF.

This rearrangement joins TRBV18 to TRBJ1-4; the D is unclear. Germline values: CDR1 KGHSH, CDR2 LQKENI. The length of the CDR3 is 15 residues. V gave up 5 bases and J gave up 8 bases, with 18 bases separating them. CDR3 residues: CASSTSSEGWEKLFF. Written as DNA, the CDR3 is TGTGCCAGCTCAACATCGTCGGAGGGATGGGAAAAACTGTTTTTT.

This clone was detected once. This rearrangement joins TRBV10-3 to TRBJ2-6; the D gene is possibly TRBD1 (6 bases). The CDR3 is made up of 15 amino acids. The germline CDR1 and CDR2 sequences are ENHRY and SYGVKD. V lost 6 bases and J 2 bases, leaving 11 bases between the germline ends. This CDR3 is CAISPNRAGANVLTF. CDR3 in DNA: TGTGCCATCAGCCCAAACAGGGCTGGGGCCAACGTCCTGACTTTC.

This clone was counted once. The chain couples TRBV5-4 to TRBJ2-7; 7 bases match TRBD2. This CDR3 is built from 13 residues. Germline loops: CDR1 SGHNT, CDR2 YYREEE (reference sequence). Unmatched junction bases numbered 4, after V lost 6 bases and J lost 1 base. The DNA for the CDR3 is TGTGCCAGCACCGTCGGGGGGTCCTACGAGCAGTACTTC. It specifies CASTVGGSYEQYF.

The chain is built from TRBV19 and TRBJ1-1; D is perhaps TRBD1 (6 bases). The germline V gene encodes CDR1 LNHDA and CDR2 SQIVND (reference sequence). This CDR3 contains 14 residues. V gave up 5 bases and J gave up 1 base, with 11 bases separating them. CDR3 bases: TGTGCCAGTAGTCTAACAGGGCAGAACACTGAAGCTTTCTTT. It codes for CASSLTGQNTEAFF.

The rearrangement links TRBV9 to TRBJ2-1; 10 bases match TRBD2. Germline V lookup: CDR1 SGDLS, CDR2 YYNGEE. The length of the CDR3 is 15 residues. The ends lost 3 bases at V and 3 bases at J; junction bases unmatched: 3. This CDR3 is CASSGTSGDYNEQFF. In DNA, the CDR3 is TGTGCCAGCAGCGGAACTAGCGGGGACTACAATGAGCAGTTCTTC.

V is TRBV7-2 and J is TRBJ2-5; tentatively, D is TRBD1 or TRBD2 (6 bases each). The CDR3 sequence is 14 residues long. Germline-derived CDR1 and CDR2 are SGHTA and FQGNSA. The V and J ends lost 5 bases and 5 bases respectively, with 15 bases between them. The chain's CDR3 is CASSPSGALETQYF. CDR3 nucleotides: TGTGCCAGCAGCCCCTCGGGGGCGCTGGAGACCCAGTACTTC.

The genes are TRBV5-1 and TRBJ1-2; D remains ambiguous. The CDR3 runs 14 residues. V was pared by 1 base and J by 4 bases, with 11 bases between. CDR1 SGHRS and CDR2 YFSETQ come from the germline V gene. Here the CDR3 DNA reads TGCGCCAGCAGCTTGAATGCCCTGGCCTATGGCTACACCTTC. It encodes CASSLNALAYGYTF.

The V gene is TRBV9, the J gene TRBJ1-1, with a tentative D call TRBD1 (5 bases). The CDR3 is 14 residues long. Germline values: CDR1 SGDLS, CDR2 YYNGEE. V was cut by 4 bases and J by 5 bases, with 15 bases left in between. CDR3 sequence: CASSPDGGRTEAFF. The CDR3 coding sequence is TGTGCCAGCAGCCCGGACGGGGGTAGGACTGAAGCTTTCTTT.

This clone appeared a few times. The gene calls are TRBV2 and TRBJ1-1, with D unresolved. Trimming took off 3 bases at V and 2 bases at J, with 7 bases between the two ends. Germline V gene data show CDR1 as SNHLY and CDR2 as FYNNEI. The CDR3 runs 13 residues. CDR3 residues: CASSDFSNTEAFF. The DNA of the CDR3 is TGTGCCAGCAGTGATTTCTCAAACACTGAAGCTTTCTTT.

This chain links TRBV5-1 with TRBJ1-2, with TRBD1 identical over 9 bases. Germline CDR1 SGHRS, CDR2 YFSETQ. Germline trimming cut 1 base from V and 3 bases from J; bases unmatched to any gene: 4. CDR3 size: 15 residues. CDR3 protein: CASSLLDRGDYGYTF. In nucleotides, the CDR3 is TGCGCCAGCAGCTTGCTGGACAGGGGTGACTATGGCTACACCTTC.

This chain links TRBV11-2 with TRBJ2-5; D is unresolved. Germline lookup yields CDR1 SGHAT and CDR2 FQNNGV. This CDR3 comprises 14 residues. The V end lost 1 base, the J end lost 4 bases, and 10 bases lay between the germline ends. CDR3 residues: CASSLGSGSETQYF. CDR3 bases: TGTGCCAGCAGCTTAGGGTCCGGTTCAGAGACCCAGTACTTC.

The chain employs TRBV7-2 and TRBJ1-1, with D unresolved. Germline CDR1 SGHTA, CDR2 FQGNSA. Trimming took 2 bases from V and 6 from J, leaving 13 bases between them. The CDR3 length is 14 residues. The CDR3 is CASSLIGEVAEAFF. The CDR3 DNA reads TGTGCCAGCAGCTTAATCGGGGAGGTGGCTGAAGCTTTCTTT.

The chain joins TRBV5-1 to TRBJ2-5; D remains ambiguous. With 4 bases removed from V and 4 bases from J, the gap between germline ends came to 17 bases. The CDR3 has 15 residues. Germline V lookup: CDR1 SGHRS, CDR2 YFSETQ. As DNA, the CDR3 is TGCGCCAGCAGCCCAGTCGACCTCCTCAGAGAGACCCAGTACTTC. Residues: CASSPVDLLRETQYF.

The rearrangement joins TRBV27 to TRBJ1-2, with 7 positions matching TRBD1. This CDR3 has 15 amino acids. Trimming cost V 3 bases and J 4 bases; bases outside gene matches: 8. Germline loops: CDR1 MNHEY, CDR2 SMNVEV (reference sequence). CDR3 in DNA: TGTGCCAGCAGTTTCGCCGAGGGGGCAGCCTATGGCTACACCTTC. Translated: CASSFAEGAAYGYTF.

The chain links TRBV6-2 or TRBV6-3 to TRBJ1-2; 7 bases are shared with TRBD1. The CDR3 runs to 13 residues. Germline V gene lookup returns CDR1 MNHEY and CDR2 SVGEGT. V lost 6 bases, J lost 4 bases, and 5 bases stayed unmatched. Written as DNA, the CDR3 is TGTGCCAGCAGCCCGACAGGGCTCTATGGCTACACCTTC. This encodes CASSPTGLYGYTF.

The chain links TRBV29-1 to TRBJ1-5, with 8 bases fitting TRBD1. The V gene end was trimmed by 6 bases and the J gene end by 3 bases; junction bases not matched to a gene: 4. Germline values: CDR1 SQVTM, CDR2 ANQGSEA. This CDR3 has 13 amino acids. CDR3 in DNA: TGCAGCGTGCGACAGGGGCACAATCAGCCCCAGCATTTT. Translation gives CSVRQGHNQPQHF.

The V gene is TRBV5-1, the J gene TRBJ2-5, with D unclear. This CDR3 is 13 amino acids long. Germline loops: CDR1 SGHRS, CDR2 YFSETQ. Deletions cut 0 bases from V and 0 bases from J, with 3 bases between. The chain's CDR3 is CASSLDYQETQYF. The CDR3 DNA sequence: TGCGCCAGCAGCTTGGATTACCAAGAGACCCAGTACTTC.

The gene calls are TRBV19 and TRBJ1-4, with 9 bases lining up with TRBD1. Germline CDR1 LNHDA, CDR2 SQIVND (reference sequence). The J segment lost 5 bases and the V segment lost 6 bases, leaving 7 bases of the junction unmatched. The CDR3 covers 15 residues. The CDR3 here is CASSVPGQGNEKLFF. The CDR3 bases are TGTGCCAGTAGCGTTCCTGGACAGGGGAATGAAAAACTGTTTTTT.

This chain links TRBV11-2 with TRBJ2-2; D is possibly TRBD2 (5 bases). Trimming left V 5 bases short and J 0 bases short, with 10 bases between. CDR3 length equals 15 residues. Germline V gene data show CDR1 as SGHAT and CDR2 as FQNNGV. The CDR3 sequence is CASSPIGANTGELFF. The CDR3, as DNA: TGTGCCAGCAGCCCAATCGGGGCGAACACCGGGGAGCTGTTTTTT. The full variable domain, with the rest looked up from reference TRBV11-2 and TRBJ2-2, is EAGVAQSPRYKIIEKRQSVAFWCNPISGHATLYWYQQILGQGPKLLIQFQNNGVVDDSQLPKDRFSAERLKGVDSTLKIQPAKLEDSAVYLCASSPIGANTGELFFGEGSRLTVL.

The chain carries TRBV7-9 and TRBJ1-2; D might be TRBD1 (6 bases). Germline V lookup: CDR1 SEHNR, CDR2 FQNEAQ (reference sequence). The CDR3 consists of 14 residues. V was trimmed by 5 bases and J by 5 bases, leaving 15 bases between them. Written as DNA, the CDR3 is TGTGCCAGCAGCCCCCAGGGGCTTGGATATGGCTACACCTTC. Translating it yields CASSPQGLGYGYTF.

The chain's CDR3 is CAGSELDTQYF. DNA for the CDR3: TGTGCCGGATCTGAACTAGATACGCAGTATTTT. The chain carries TRBV6-5 and TRBJ2-3; D is unresolved. The V end was cut by 11 bases, the J end by 5 bases, with 11 bases between. The CDR3 length is 11 residues. Germline V gene sequence: CDR1 MNHEY, CDR2 SVGAGI.

J is TRBJ2-5 and V is TRBV11-3, with 10 bases matching TRBD1. Germline V CDR1 and CDR2: SGHNT, YENEEA. This CDR3 is built from 15 residues. Losses at the gene ends were 1 base for V and 5 bases for J; bases not matched to a gene: 4. The CDR3 is CASSLAGTGVETQYF. In DNA form, the CDR3 reads TGTGCCAGCAGCTTAGCCGGGACAGGGGTTGAGACCCAGTACTTC.

This clone was seen only a few times. This chain connects TRBV2 to TRBJ2-7; TRBD1 matches 8 bases. After removal of 1 base from V and 5 bases from J, the junction contained 4 bases not matched to a gene. The CDR3 extends over 14 amino acids. Germline lookup yields CDR1 SNHLY and CDR2 FYNNEI. Here the CDR3 DNA reads TGTGCCAGCAGTGAAGGGACAGGGTTCCACGAGCAGTACTTC. It translates to CASSEGTGFHEQYF.

V gene TRBV7-3 combines with J gene TRBJ2-5, with D possibly being TRBD2 (6 bases). Germline-derived CDR1 and CDR2 are SGHTA and FQGTGA. The CDR3 is 16 residues long. Trimming left V 0 bases short and J 5 bases short, with 16 bases between. The CDR3 is CASSLTGGGGVETQYF. CDR3 bases: TGTGCCAGCAGCTTAACCGGGGGAGGAGGTGTGGAGACCCAGTACTTC.

V and J are TRBV3-1 (or the pseudogene TRBV3-2) and TRBJ1-6; D perhaps matches TRBD1 (6 bases). The length of the CDR3 is 15 residues. The germline CDR1 and CDR2 sequences are LGHDT and YNNKEL (reference sequence). V shed 4 bases and J shed 7 bases, with 14 bases lying between them. The CDR3, as DNA: TGTGCCAGCAGCCGGGGGGAACAGGGCAATTCACCCCTCCACTTT. Protein product: CASSRGEQGNSPLHF.